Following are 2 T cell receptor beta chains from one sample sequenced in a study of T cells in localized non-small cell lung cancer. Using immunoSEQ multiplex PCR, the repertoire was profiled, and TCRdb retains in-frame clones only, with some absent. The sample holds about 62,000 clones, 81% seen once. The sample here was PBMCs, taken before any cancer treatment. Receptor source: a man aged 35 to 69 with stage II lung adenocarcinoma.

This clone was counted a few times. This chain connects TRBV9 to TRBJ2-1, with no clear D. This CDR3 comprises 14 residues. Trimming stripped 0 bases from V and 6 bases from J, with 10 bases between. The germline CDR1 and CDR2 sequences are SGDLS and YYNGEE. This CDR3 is CASSVVSDTNEQFF. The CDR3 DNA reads TGTGCCAGCAGCGTAGTATCAGATACCAATGAGCAGTTCTTC.

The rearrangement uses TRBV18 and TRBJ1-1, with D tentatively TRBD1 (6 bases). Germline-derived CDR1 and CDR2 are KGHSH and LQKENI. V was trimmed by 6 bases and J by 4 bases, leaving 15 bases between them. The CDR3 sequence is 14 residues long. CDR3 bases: TGTGCCAGCTCCTTACAGGGAGAGGGCACTGAAGCTTTCTTT. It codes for CASSLQGEGTEAFF.